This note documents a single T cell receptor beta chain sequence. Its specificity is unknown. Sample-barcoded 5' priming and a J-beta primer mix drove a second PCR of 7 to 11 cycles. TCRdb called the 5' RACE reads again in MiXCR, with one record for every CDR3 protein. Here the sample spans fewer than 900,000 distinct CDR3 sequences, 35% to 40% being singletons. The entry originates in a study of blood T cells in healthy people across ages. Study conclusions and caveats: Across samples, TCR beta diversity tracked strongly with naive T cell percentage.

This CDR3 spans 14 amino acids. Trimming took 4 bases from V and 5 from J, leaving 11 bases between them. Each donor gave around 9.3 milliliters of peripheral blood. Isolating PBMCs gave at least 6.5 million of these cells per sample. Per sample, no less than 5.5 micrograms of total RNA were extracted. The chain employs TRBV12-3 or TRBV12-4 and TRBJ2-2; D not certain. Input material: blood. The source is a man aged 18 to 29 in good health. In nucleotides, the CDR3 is TGTGCCAGCAGTTCCGAGTATGGGACCGGGGAGCTGTTTTTT. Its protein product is CASSSEYGTGELFF.